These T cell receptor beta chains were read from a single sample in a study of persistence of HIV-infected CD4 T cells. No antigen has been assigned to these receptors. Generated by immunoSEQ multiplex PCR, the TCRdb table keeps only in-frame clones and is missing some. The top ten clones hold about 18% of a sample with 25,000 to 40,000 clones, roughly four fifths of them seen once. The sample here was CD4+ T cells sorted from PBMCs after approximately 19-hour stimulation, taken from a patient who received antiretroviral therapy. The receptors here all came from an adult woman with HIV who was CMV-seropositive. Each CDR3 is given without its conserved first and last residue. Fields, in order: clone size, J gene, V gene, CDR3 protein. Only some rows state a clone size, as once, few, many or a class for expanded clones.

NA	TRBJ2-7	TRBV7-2	ASSLSGQGYEQY
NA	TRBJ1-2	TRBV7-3	ASSLTPQLGQGSYT
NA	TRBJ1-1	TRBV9	ASSHGGRNTEAF
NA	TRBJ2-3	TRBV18	ASSSGIRTDTQY
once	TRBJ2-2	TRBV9	ASSVAGLGPTGELF
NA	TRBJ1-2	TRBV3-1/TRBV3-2	ASSRSLGETYGYT
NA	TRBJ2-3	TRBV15	ATSRDRGRDPH
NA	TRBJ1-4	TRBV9	ASSAGTRQPNEKLF
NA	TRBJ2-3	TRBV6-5	ASSTGRGTDTQY
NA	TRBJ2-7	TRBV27	ASSAQTGGSYEQY
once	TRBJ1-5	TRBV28	ASSFYQGIFSNQPQH
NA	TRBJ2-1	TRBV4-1	ASSQEETSDNEQF
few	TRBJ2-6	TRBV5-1	ASSSDGSGANVLT
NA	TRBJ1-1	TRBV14	ASSQDSTGRWTTEAF
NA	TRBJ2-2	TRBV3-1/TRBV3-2	ASSVRVLQTGELF
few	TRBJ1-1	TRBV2	ASRAEWNTEAF
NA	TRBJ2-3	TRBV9	ASSVSALDTDTQY
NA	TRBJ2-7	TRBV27	ASSQGGGTQQSYEQY
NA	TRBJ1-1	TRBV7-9	ASSLALLSQKNTEAF
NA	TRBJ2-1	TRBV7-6	ASSLAGLDSGEQF
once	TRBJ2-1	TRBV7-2	ASSAPPWVEQF
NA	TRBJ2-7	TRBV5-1	ASSLGGDEQY
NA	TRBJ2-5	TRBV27	ASSWSQGETQY
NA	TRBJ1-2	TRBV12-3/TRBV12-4	ASSGRGGFGYT
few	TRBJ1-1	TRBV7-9	ATGQKREAF
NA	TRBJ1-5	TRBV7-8	ASSLDRWNQPQH
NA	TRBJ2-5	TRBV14	ASATSGWETQY
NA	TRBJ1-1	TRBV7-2	ASSLVKNTEAF
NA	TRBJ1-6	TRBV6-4	ASSLSGGLGSPLH
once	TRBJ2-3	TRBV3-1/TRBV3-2	ASSQRVASGGASTDTQY
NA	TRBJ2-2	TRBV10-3	AISESAGVLTGELF
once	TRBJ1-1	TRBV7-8	ASSRRPTEAF
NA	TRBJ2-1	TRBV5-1	ASSPRAGSKDEQF
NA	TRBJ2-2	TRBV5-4	ASNSGRDGELF
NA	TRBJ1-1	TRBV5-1	ASNFTTTAMNTEAF
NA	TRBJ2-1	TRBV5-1	ASSPTSGDYNEQF
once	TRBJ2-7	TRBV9	ASSERAGGGLLDEQY
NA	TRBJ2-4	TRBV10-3	AISEGIGGAKNIQY
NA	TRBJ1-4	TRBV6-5	ASSQRQIDEKLF
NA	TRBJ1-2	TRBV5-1	ASSLAGQNYGYT
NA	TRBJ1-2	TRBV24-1	ATSDLGGDGYT